This entry is about one TCR beta chain. The sample holds many counts of this clonotype. The target of this receptor is not known. No quality values exist for individual bases; no much larger clone is one base distant. The data belong to a study of regulatory T cells in long-lasting Graves disease (dated by TCRdb to the early 2020s). Looking at the study overall: Newly diagnosed Graves' disease patients had taken antithyroid drugs for less than 3 months. Patients with persistent Graves' disease were compared with patients with newly diagnosed Graves' disease using TCR sequencing and RNA sequencing of peripheral blood. The study was registered as a clinical trial and conducted in China. A total of some 35 samples underwent TCR sequencing, from 13 patients with persistent Graves' disease and roughly 20 patients with newly diagnosed Graves' disease. Findings and caveats that apply to the study as a whole: A larger number of public clonotypes was shared among persistent patients (under 3,000) than among newly diagnosed patients (around 970). As a limitation, the authors acknowledged that the small sample size may reduce accuracy. Because the primary lesion, thyroid tissue, could not be accessed, the study looked at peripheral blood alone. Compared with newly diagnosed patients, persistent Graves' disease patients had lower TCR Shannon entropy and fewer highly expanded clones, which suggests clonal expansion. Sequencing and analysis were limited to the TCR beta chain. Preferential use of TRBV28, TRBJ1-2 and TRBJ2-5 was observed in persistent disease, whereas TRBV20-1 and TRBJ2-1 were favored in newly diagnosed disease.

In the paper's terms, the time point label means: newly diagnosed GD, antithyroid drugs for less than 3 months. For both TCR sequencing and RNA sequencing, RNA was extracted from PBMCs using TRIzol. The diagnosis of Graves' disease followed American Thyroid Association guidelines. Recruitment of patients was carried out at an endocrinology department in Xi'an, China. From each patient, approximately 10 milliliters of peripheral blood was collected into an EDTA anticoagulant tube. PBMCs were isolated by Ficoll Paque Plus density gradient separation without further T cell sorting. An Agilent 2100 Bioanalyzer and agarose gel were used to check RNA quality, while a NanoDrop 2000 measured RNA concentration. The library relied on multiplex PCR. Instrument on record: Illumina HiSeq 4000. To build TCR beta libraries, CDR3 regions were amplified by Arm-PCR using iRepertoire HTBI primers. Before sequencing, the PCR products went through gel purification. As for the authors' bioinformatics: Across samples, 60 to 80 TRBV and over 11 TRBJ segments were identified and used for gene usage analysis of CDR3 amino acid clonotypes. COPE and FqMerger were used to merge the filtered high-quality paired reads into contigs. BLAST was used to align contigs to IMGT TRBV, TRBD and TRBJ reference genes, and CDR3 was defined according to IMGT. Clonotypes above 0.1% frequency were classified as highly expanded clones. Repertoire diversity was measured by Shannon entropy, and V-J evenness by the Gini coefficient. A clonotype found in more than one individual was treated as public. The public reads were reprocessed in TCRdb via fastp at Q25 and MiXCR, keeping in-frame beta chains. One record per CDR3 amino acid sequence lists the most common genes and DNA. TCRdb's processing, not the study's, gives the V and J calls here. This sample holds about 500,000 distinct CDR3 sequences; about 17% were observed only once. More than 9% of the sample belongs to the ten largest clones.

The CDR3 measures 17 amino acids from cysteine to phenylalanine. Left in the record is the CDR3 DNA by itself, 51 bases read in frame from the first base. Here V drops 5 bases and J drops 4 bases, and the junction holds 11 bases not matched to any gene. Looking up the germline V gene yields CDR1 MDHEN and CDR2 SYDVKM. The data also belong to a second study, concerning T cells in Graves' hyperthyroidism and ophthalmopathy. According to the second study: Graves' hyperthyroidism was defined as stable when no progression to ophthalmopathy occurred over 18 months of follow-up. Hyperthyroidism patients were aged 18 to 65 years and newly diagnosed, with disease duration of less than 2 months. Any patient with an uncontrolled infection, another autoimmune disease, pregnancy or lactation was excluded. Diagnoses were based on clinical symptoms, serum thyroxine and TRAb, thyroid ultrasound and orbital computed tomography. The TCR CDR3 was subjected to a first round of RT-PCR using the HTBI primer set and the Qiagen OneStep RT-PCR kit. Most expanded thyroid clonotypes (frequency above 0.001) were also found in blood, which suggests that blood repertoires may mirror thyroid immune responses. A 13 V-J signature model separated ophthalmopathy from stable hyperthyroidism, with around 91% sensitivity and 81.08% specificity in cross-validation and 80%/75% in testing. In validation, progression to ophthalmopathy was predicted by the model with about 70% sensitivity and roughly 72% specificity, a median of about 6.8 months before onset. To identify distinguishing TCR V-J signatures, a discovery cohort of about 100 patients was used, comprising under 45 with Graves' ophthalmopathy and some 60 with stable Graves' hyperthyroidism. Prospective prediction of ophthalmopathy was tested in an independent validation cohort consisting of 18 to 20 hyperthyroidism patients and around 17 patients who later progressed to ophthalmopathy. The approximately 90 discovery patients were divided at random into training and test sets in a 7:3 ratio. Thyroid tissue and blood T-cell repertoires from about 6 Graves' hyperthyroidism patients were also compared in the study. After sampling, hyperthyroidism patients received methimazole starting at 30 mg daily, and ophthalmopathy patients received high-dose intravenous methylprednisolone. Libraries were constructed in a second round of multiplex PCR, after which size selection and purification were carried out. Libraries were sequenced paired-end with 100 bp reads on an Illumina HiSeq2000. SOAPnuke was used to process the raw data, with reads discarded if the reads contained adapters or uncalled bases, had a mean Phred below 15, or lacked an exact constant-primer or identifier match. COPE v1.2.5 was used to merge high-quality paired reads, and clonotypes were defined as unique nucleotide sequences. Clonotypes were aligned to IMGT TRBV, TRBD and TRBJ reference segments using MiTCR v1.1. The analysis was restricted to V-J combinations with a frequency above 0.0001, which together covered 99% to 99.2% of the repertoires. A TCS score was defined as the ratio of F50 (clonal expansion) to E x V (chaos), with BLOSUM62-based TCRdist applied between CDR3 peptides within each V-J. Welch's t-statistics and random forest reduced approximately 520 V-J features to 10 to 15, which were used in a naive Bayes classifier (R e1071). No statistical method was used to set the sample size in advance, and investigators knew the group allocation. The paper describes TCR Vbeta CDR3 sequencing of 135 peripheral blood samples, made up of approximately 40 ophthalmopathy patients, approximately 76 hyperthyroidism patients and 17 progressor patients.

The receptor's source is a man aged 40-50 years with Graves disease. Donor details come from another sample of the same person, matched by shared clones. Sequenced here: peripheral blood mononuclear cells (PBMCs), sampled at new diagnosis, from a patient treated with antithyroid drugs. The chain is encoded by TRBV28 joined to TRBJ2-1, and 10 junction bases match TRBD2. The CDR3 corresponds to CASSPLGGAGGYNEQFF. The DNA sequence is given as TGTGCCAGCAGTCCATTAGGGGGAGCGGGAGGGTACAATGAGCAGTTCTTC.